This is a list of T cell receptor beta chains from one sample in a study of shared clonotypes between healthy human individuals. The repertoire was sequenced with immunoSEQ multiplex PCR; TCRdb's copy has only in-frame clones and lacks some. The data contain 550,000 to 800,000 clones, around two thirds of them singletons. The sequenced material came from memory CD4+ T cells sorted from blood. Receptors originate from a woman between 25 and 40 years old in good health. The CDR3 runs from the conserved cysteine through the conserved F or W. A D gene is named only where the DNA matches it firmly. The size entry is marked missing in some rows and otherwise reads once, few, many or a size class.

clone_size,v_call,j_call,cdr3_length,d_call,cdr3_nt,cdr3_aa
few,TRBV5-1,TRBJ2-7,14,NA,TGCGCCAGCAGCCCCGGGACCTTGGTCTACGAGCAGTACTTC,CASSPGTLVYEQYF
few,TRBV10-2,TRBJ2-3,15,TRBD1,TGCGCCAGCAGTGAGCCGACAGGGGAGACAGATACGCAGTATTTT,CASSEPTGETDTQYF
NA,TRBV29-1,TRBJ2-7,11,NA,TGCACCGTGAGAGACAACTACGAGCAGTACTTC,CTVRDNYEQYF
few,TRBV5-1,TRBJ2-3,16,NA,TGCGCCAGCAGGGACCTAGGGGCGGGATCGGTAGATACGCAGTATTTT,CASRDLGAGSVDTQYF
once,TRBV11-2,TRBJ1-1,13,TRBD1,TGTGCCAGCAGCCGGACAGGGAAGGCTGAAGCTTTCTTT,CASSRTGKAEAFF
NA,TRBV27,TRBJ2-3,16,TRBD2,TGTGCCAGCAGTTTAACCTTAGCGGGAGTCACAGATACGCAGTATTTT,CASSLTLAGVTDTQYF
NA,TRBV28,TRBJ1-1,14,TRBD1,TGTGCCAGCAGTTTCACAGGGGGGAGGACTGAAGCTTTCTTT,CASSFTGGRTEAFF
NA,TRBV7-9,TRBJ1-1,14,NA,TGTGCCAGCAGCTTCGGCCGGTCGGGCCAGGGCACGATCTTT,CASSFGRSGQGTIF
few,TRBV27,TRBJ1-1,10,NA,TGTGCCAGCACGAACACTGAAGCTTTCTTT,CASTNTEAFF
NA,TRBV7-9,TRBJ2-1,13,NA,TGTGCCAGCAGCTTATTGGGAGCGCTTGAGCAGTTCTTC,CASSLLGALEQFF
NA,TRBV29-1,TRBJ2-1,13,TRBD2,TGCAGCGTTGATAGCGGGAGGGCCCGTGAGCAGTTCTTC,CSVDSGRAREQFF
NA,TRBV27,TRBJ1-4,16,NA,TGTGCCAGCAGTTTTTTAAACCGCTTTAAGATTGAAAAACTGTTTTTT,CASSFLNRFKIEKLFF
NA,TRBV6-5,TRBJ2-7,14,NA,TGTGCCAGCAGTTGGGGCGGACGTACCTACGAGCAGTACTTC,CASSWGGRTYEQYF
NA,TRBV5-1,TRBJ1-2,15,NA,TGCGCCAGCAGCCCCTCCGGGCAGAGCCACTATGGCTACACCTTC,CASSPSGQSHYGYTF
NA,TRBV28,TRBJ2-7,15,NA,TGTGCCAGCAGCTACCCGAAAGGCAGCTACTACGAGCAGTACTTC,CASSYPKGSYYEQYF
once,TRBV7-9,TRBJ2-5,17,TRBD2,TGTGCCAGCAGCTTAGGCGGCGGGAGGTTGGCACAAGAGACCCAGTACTTC,CASSLGGGRLAQETQYF
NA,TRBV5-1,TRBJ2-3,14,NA,TGCGCCAGCAGCTTGGGAGTAGCTGCGGGTACGCAGTATTTT,CASSLGVAAGTQYF
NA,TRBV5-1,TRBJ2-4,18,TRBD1,TGCGCCAGCAGTCGATACTACACAGGGGGAATAGCCAAAAACATTCAGTACTTC,CASSRYYTGGIAKNIQYF
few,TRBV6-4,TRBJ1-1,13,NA,TGTGCCAGCAGGGGAGGGGTGAACACTGAAGCTTTCTTT,CASRGGVNTEAFF
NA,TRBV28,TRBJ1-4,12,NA,TGTGCCAGCAGTTTACAGGGAGAAAAACTGTTTTTT,CASSLQGEKLFF
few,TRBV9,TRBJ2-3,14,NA,TGTGCCAGCAGCGTGGGTCAGGCCACAGATACGCAGTATTTT,CASSVGQATDTQYF
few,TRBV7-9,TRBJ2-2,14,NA,TGTGCCAGCAGCCAAGATCTCCCAGCCGGGGAGCTGTTTTTT,CASSQDLPAGELFF
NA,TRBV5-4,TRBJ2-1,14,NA,TGTGCCAGCAGCCCGATGGGAGCCTACAATGAGCAGTTCTTC,CASSPMGAYNEQFF
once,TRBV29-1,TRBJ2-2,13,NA,TGCAGCGCCGGGACGGCCGCGGGCGGGGAGCTGTTTTTT,CSAGTAAGGELFF
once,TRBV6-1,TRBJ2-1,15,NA,TGTGCCAGCAGTGACTCCTACCGACTGACCGGTGAACAGTTCTTC,CASSDSYRLTGEQFF
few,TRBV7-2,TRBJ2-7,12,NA,TGTGCCAGCAGCATCGGGGGCTACGAGCAGTACTTC,CASSIGGYEQYF
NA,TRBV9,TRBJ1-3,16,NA,TGTGCCAGCAGCCTGAGACAGGCCCCCTCTGGAAACACCATATATTTT,CASSLRQAPSGNTIYF
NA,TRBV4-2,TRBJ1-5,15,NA,TGTGCCAGCAGCCAAGAAAGGGGGAGCAATCAGCCCCAGCATTTT,CASSQERGSNQPQHF
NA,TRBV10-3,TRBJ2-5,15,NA,TGTGCCATCAGTGAATCCCTGGACATGTGGGAGACCCAGTACTTC,CAISESLDMWETQYF
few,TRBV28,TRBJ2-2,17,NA,TGTGCCAGCGAGGGTGGCGCCCCGACCTGGGGCACCGGGGAGCTGTTTTTT,CASEGGAPTWGTGELFF